This is a list of T cell receptor beta chains from one sample in a study of T cell changes during pregnancy in multiple sclerosis. Some clones are missing from TCRdb's copy, which holds only in-frame ones; the method was immunoSEQ multiplex PCR. The sample has about 100,000 clones; approximately 90% are singletons. Sequencing used peripheral blood, obtained in the second trimester of pregnancy. These TCRs come from a female donor in good health, enrolled as a control in a pregnancy study. Each CDR3 is given with its conserved first and last residue. A D gene is named only where the DNA matches it firmly. Size is stated for part of the rows, as once, few or many counts, or as a class when the clone is expanded.

>14|-|-|TRBV30|TRBJ2-3
CAWSVGRGTDTQYF
TGTGCCTGGAGTGTCGGTCGTGGCACAGATACGCAGTATTTT
>15|-|few|TRBV9|TRBJ2-2
CASSVVESRAGELFF
TGTGCCAGCAGCGTAGTCGAAAGTCGGGCCGGGGAGCTGTTTTTT
>13|-|-|TRBV11-2|TRBJ2-7
CASSWRVSYEQYF
TGTGCCAGCAGCTGGAGAGTCAGCTACGAGCAGTACTTC
>15|-|-|TRBV7-9|TRBJ1-1
CASSLDGRMNTEAFF
TGTGCCAGCAGCTTAGATGGCAGGATGAACACTGAAGCTTTCTTT
>14|TRBD1|once|TRBV28|TRBJ1-2
CASRGTGGHYGYTF
TGTGCCAGCAGAGGGACAGGGGGCCACTATGGCTACACCTTC
>17|TRBD2|-|TRBV7-2|TRBJ2-3
CASSLTLAGGIADTQYF
TGTGCCAGCAGCCTCACCCTAGCGGGAGGGATCGCAGATACGCAGTATTTT
>14|TRBD2|once|TRBV28|TRBJ2-5
CASSSPLAEETQYF
TGTGCCAGCAGCTCTCCACTAGCGGAAGAGACCCAGTACTTC
>15|-|-|TRBV7-9|TRBJ1-4
CASSGQTISNEKLFF
TGTGCCAGCAGCGGACAAACGATTTCTAATGAAAAACTGTTTTTT
>16|TRBD1|-|TRBV25-1|TRBJ2-7
CASSGGTAQRSYEQYF
TGTGCCAGCAGTGGGGGGACAGCCCAACGCTCCTACGAGCAGTACTTC
>14|TRBD2|-|TRBV10-3|TRBJ2-7
CAIKPAGGSYEQYF
TGTGCCATCAAACCAGCGGGAGGATCCTACGAGCAGTACTTC
>14|-|-|TRBV4-3|TRBJ1-1
CASSQDVGFDEAFF
TGCGCCAGCAGCCAAGATGTGGGCTTCGATGAAGCTTTCTTT
>15|-|few|TRBV5-1|TRBJ1-2
CASSLKAGRDYGYTF
TGCGCCAGCAGCTTGAAGGCAGGGCGTGACTATGGCTACACCTTC
>14|TRBD1|-|TRBV7-2|TRBJ1-2
CASRGETGLYGYTF
TGTGCCAGCAGGGGGGAGACAGGGCTCTATGGCTACACCTTC
>15|-|once|TRBV29-1|TRBJ2-2
CSVRLPRGNTGELFF
TGCAGCGTTCGTCTTCCTCGAGGAAACACCGGGGAGCTGTTTTTT
>17|-|-|TRBV5-6|TRBJ2-3
CASSSDYRAQLTDTQYF
TGTGCCAGCAGCTCAGACTACAGGGCTCAACTCACAGATACGCAGTATTTT
>15|-|-|TRBV27|TRBJ1-2
CASRGGTTVRYGYTF
TGTGCCAGCAGGGGAGGGACGACCGTCCGCTATGGCTACACCTTC
>14|-|-|TRBV10-3|TRBJ1-2
CAISGELEGHGYTF
TGTGCCATCAGTGGTGAACTAGAGGGCCATGGCTACACCTTC
>15|-|-|TRBV19|TRBJ2-7
CASTERGGGWYEQYF
TGTGCCAGTACCGAACGCGGCGGCGGGTGGTACGAGCAGTACTTC
>15|-|few|TRBV2|TRBJ1-6
CASSEQFRRDSPLHF
TGTGCCAGCAGTGAGCAATTCAGGAGGGATTCACCCCTCCACTTT
>13|-|-|TRBV10-3|TRBJ1-1
CAIRQTANTEAFF
TGTGCCATCAGGCAGACAGCGAACACTGAAGCTTTCTTT
>10|-|-|TRBV20-1|TRBJ2-1
CSANLNEQFF
TGCAGTGCTAACTTGAATGAGCAGTTCTTC
>15|-|-|TRBV19|TRBJ1-4
CASSPRAEGYEKLFF
TGTGCCAGTAGCCCCCGGGCCGAGGGATATGAAAAACTGTTTTTT